One and the same sample provided the 11 T cell receptor beta chains below, sequenced in a study of post-analysis software for immune sequencing data. Points from the study as a whole: Compared with controls, patients had more of about 5 TRBV segments, including TRBV5-6, TRBV5-1 and TRBV20-1.

Carried by the TCR beta cDNA libraries were unique molecular identifiers. TCRdb called the PCR reads again in MiXCR, with one record for every CDR3 protein. The sample yields a few hundred thousand distinct CDR3 sequences, around 34% seen once. Their recognized antigens are unknown. The sequenced sample consisted of blood. These receptors were taken from a girl between 5 and 17 years old with multiple sclerosis.

This clonotype showed up many times. The rearrangement uses TRBV5-1 and TRBJ2-3; 7 positions match TRBD1. CDR3 size: 15 residues. J was trimmed by 0 bases and V by 0 bases; bases with no gene match: 1. The V gene's germline CDR1 is SGHRS and CDR2 YFSETQ. The CDR3 region is CASSLEQGSTDTQYF. For the CDR3, the DNA is TGCGCCAGCAGCTTGGAACAGGGGAGCACAGATACGCAGTATTTT.

This clonotype was found a few times. This sequence joins TRBV7-2 and TRBJ1-5; D uncertain. The CDR3 has 13 amino acids. Germline CDR1 and CDR2: SGHTA and FQGNSA. Trimming removed 5 bases from V and 6 bases from J, with 11 bases in between. The chain's CDR3 is CASSPDYSQPQHF. The CDR3 DNA follows: TGTGCCAGCAGCCCGGACTATTCTCAGCCCCAGCATTTT.

This clonotype was counted ten times or more. The gene calls are TRBV24-1 and TRBJ2-5; D is unclear. This CDR3 has 14 amino acids. Germline V lookup: CDR1 KGHDR, CDR2 SFDVKD. V lost 1 base and J 4 bases, leaving 9 bases between the germline ends. In nucleotides, the CDR3 is TGTGCCACCAGTGATTTATACTCTGGAGAGACCCAGTACTTC. Amino acids: CATSDLYSGETQYF.

V usage is TRBV13 and J usage is TRBJ2-1, with TRBD2 matching 12 bases. CDR1 is PRHDT and CDR2 is FYEKMQ in the germline V gene (reference sequence). V gave up 4 bases and J gave up 7 bases; unmatched junction bases: 5. The CDR3 length is 15 residues. For the CDR3, the DNA is TGTGCCAGCAGCTGGGGACTAGCGGGCAGGAATGAGCAGTTCTTC. This encodes CASSWGLAGRNEQFF.

The chain recombines TRBV3-1 with TRBJ1-1; TRBD1 matches 7 bases. Germline V gene lookup returns CDR1 LGHDT and CDR2 YNNKEL (reference sequence). The CDR3 has 17 amino acids. Trimming cost V 4 bases and J 1 base; bases outside gene matches: 12. The CDR3 DNA follows: TGTGCCAGCAGCCTTGACAGGGCCCCGTACTCGAACACTGAAGCTTTCTTT. As protein: CASSLDRAPYSNTEAFF.

This clonotype was seen at least ten times. The chain combines TRBV6-2 or TRBV6-3 with TRBJ1-5; D gene ambiguous. The length of the CDR3 is 14 residues. Germline assignment: CDR1 MNHEY and CDR2 SVGEGT. Trimming pared 6 bases from V and 0 bases from J, leaving 9 bases between. In DNA form, the CDR3 reads TGTGCCAGCAGCCGACGGGGTAGCAATCAGCCCCAGCATTTT. The encoded protein is CASSRRGSNQPQHF.

This chain joins TRBV5-1 and TRBJ2-3; 7 bases match TRBD2. The CDR3 loop spans 15 amino acids. V was clipped by 0 bases and J by 1 base; unmatched bases: 2. The germline V gene has CDR1 SGHRS and CDR2 YFSETQ. Written as DNA, the CDR3 is TGCGCCAGCAGCTTGGAAAGCGGGGGCACAGATACGCAGTATTTT. Translating gives CASSLESGGTDTQYF.

This clonotype was seen repeatedly, ten times or more. The V call is TRBV7-2, the J call TRBJ1-1, with D hard to call. The germline gives CDR1 SGHTA, CDR2 FQGNSA. The CDR3 is 11 amino acids. V shed 5 bases and J shed 10 bases, with 11 bases lying between them. The CDR3 DNA is TGTGCCAGCAGCCCATACAGTACAGCTTTCTTT. Translated, it gives CASSPYSTAFF.

A note on this clonotype: A single base separates this from a much larger clone, so it may be a read error. The chain uses TRBV25-1 and TRBJ2-3; no reliable D call. From germline, CDR1 is MGHDK and CDR2 SYGVNS. The CDR3 length is 17 residues. As DNA, the CDR3 is TGTGCCAGCAGTGAATCTAAAACCGGCCCTGACACATATACGCAGTATTTT. Residues: CASSESKTGPDTYTQYF.

The chain is built from TRBV5-6 and TRBJ2-7, with TRBD2 matching over 12 bases. After removal of 4 bases from V and 2 bases from J, the junction contained 4 bases not matched to a gene. The germline V gene encodes CDR1 SGHDT and CDR2 YYEEEE. This CDR3 region has 15 residues. The DNA of the CDR3 is TGTGCCAGCAGCGCTTGGACTAGCGGGACCTACGAGCAGTACTTC. Translating gives CASSAWTSGTYEQYF.

The chain combines TRBV2 with TRBJ1-1; D remains unclear. The V end lost 9 bases, the J end lost 5 bases, and 19 bases lay between the germline ends. The CDR3 is made up of 14 amino acids. CDR1 is SNHLY, CDR2 FYNNEI, per germline. The CDR3 reads CASSALPTGTEAFF. The CDR3 DNA reads TGTGCCAGTAGCGCTTTGCCGACCGGGACTGAAGCTTTCTTT.